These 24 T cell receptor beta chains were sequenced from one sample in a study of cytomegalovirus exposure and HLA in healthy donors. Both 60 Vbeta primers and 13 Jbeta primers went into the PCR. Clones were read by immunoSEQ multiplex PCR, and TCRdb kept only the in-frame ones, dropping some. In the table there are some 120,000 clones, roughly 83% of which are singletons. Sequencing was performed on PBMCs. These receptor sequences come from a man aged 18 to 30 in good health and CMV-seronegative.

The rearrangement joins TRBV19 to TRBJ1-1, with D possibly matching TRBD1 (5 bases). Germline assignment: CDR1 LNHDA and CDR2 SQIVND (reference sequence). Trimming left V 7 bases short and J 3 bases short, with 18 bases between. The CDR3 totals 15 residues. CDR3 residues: CASTRSREGDTEAFF. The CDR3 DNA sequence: TGTGCCAGTACTAGGTCCCGAGAAGGGGACACTGAAGCTTTCTTT. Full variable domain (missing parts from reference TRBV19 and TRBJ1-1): DGGITQSPKYLFRKEGQNVTLSCEQNLNHDAMYWYRQDPGQGLRLIYYSQIVNDFQKGDIAEGYSVSREKKESFPLTVTSAQKNPTAFYLCASTRSREGDTEAFFGQGTRLTVV.

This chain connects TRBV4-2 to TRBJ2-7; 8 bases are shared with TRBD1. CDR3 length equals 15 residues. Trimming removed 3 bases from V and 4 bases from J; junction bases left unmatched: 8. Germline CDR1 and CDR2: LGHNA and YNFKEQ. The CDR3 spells CASSQSGTGGYEQYF. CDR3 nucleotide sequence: TGTGCCAGCAGCCAGTCCGGGACAGGTGGGTACGAGCAGTACTTC.

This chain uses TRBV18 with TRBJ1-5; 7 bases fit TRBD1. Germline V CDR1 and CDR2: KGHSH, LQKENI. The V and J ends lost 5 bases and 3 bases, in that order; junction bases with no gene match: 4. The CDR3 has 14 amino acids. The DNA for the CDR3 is TGTGCCAGCTCAGACAGGGACCCCAATCAGCCCCAGCATTTT. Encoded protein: CASSDRDPNQPQHF.

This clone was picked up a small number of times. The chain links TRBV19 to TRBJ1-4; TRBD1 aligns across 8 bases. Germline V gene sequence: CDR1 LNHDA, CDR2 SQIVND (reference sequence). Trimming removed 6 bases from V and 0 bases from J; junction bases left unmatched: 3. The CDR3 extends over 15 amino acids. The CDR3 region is CASSQQGATNEKLFF. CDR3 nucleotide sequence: TGTGCCAGTAGCCAACAGGGGGCAACTAATGAAAAACTGTTTTTT.

CDR3 sequence: CASSLGPTDSGNTIYF. In DNA, the CDR3 is TGCGCCAGCAGCTTGGGGCCGACAGACTCTGGAAACACCATATATTTT. V usage is TRBV5-1 and J usage is TRBJ1-3, with D tentatively TRBD1 (5 bases). V shed 0 bases and J shed 0 bases, with 10 bases lying between them. Germline V lookup: CDR1 SGHRS, CDR2 YFSETQ. The CDR3 is 16 amino acids.

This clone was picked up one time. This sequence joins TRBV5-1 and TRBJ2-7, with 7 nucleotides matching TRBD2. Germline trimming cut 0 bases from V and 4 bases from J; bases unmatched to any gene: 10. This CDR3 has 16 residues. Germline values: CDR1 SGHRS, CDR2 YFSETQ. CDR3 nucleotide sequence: TGCGCCAGCAGCTTGGGGACCCCAGGGACTACGTACGAGCAGTACGTC. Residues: CASSLGTPGTTYEQYV.

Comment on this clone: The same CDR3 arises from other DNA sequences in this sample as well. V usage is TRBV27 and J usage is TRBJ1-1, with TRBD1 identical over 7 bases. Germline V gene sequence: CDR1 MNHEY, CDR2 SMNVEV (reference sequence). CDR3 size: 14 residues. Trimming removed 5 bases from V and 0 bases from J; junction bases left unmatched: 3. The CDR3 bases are TGTGCCAGCAGTCCCAGGGGGATGAACACTGAAGCTTTCTTT. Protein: CASSPRGMNTEAFF.

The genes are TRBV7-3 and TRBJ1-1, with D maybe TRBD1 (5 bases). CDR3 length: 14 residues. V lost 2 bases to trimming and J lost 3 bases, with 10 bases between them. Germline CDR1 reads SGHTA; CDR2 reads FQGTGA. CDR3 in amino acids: CASSLGGGYTEAFF. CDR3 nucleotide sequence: TGTGCCAGCAGCTTAGGGGGGGGGTACACTGAAGCTTTCTTT.

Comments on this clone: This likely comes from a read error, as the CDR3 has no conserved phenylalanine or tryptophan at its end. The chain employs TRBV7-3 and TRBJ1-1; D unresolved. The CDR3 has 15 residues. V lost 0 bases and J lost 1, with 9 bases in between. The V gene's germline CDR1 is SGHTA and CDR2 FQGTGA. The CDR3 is CASSLTADQNTEAFL. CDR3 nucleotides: TGTGCCAGCAGCTTAACGGCGGATCAGAACACTGAAGCTTTCCTT.

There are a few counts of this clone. In DNA form, the CDR3 reads TGTGCCAGCAGGCTGACACCTAGCAATCAGCCCCAGCATTTT. The encoded protein is CASRLTPSNQPQHF. This sequence joins TRBV6-1 and TRBJ1-5; D gene uncertain. CDR3 size: 14 residues. CDR1 and CDR2 from the germline V gene are MNHNS and SASEGT. V was shortened by 6 bases and J by 0 bases, with 9 bases between the two germline ends.

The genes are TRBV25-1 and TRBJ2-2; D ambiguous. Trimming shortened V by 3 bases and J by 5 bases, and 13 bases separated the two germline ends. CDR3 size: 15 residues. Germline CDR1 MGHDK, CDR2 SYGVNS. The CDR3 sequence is CASSDPHQRTGELFF. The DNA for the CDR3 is TGTGCCAGCAGTGACCCCCATCAGCGAACCGGGGAGCTGTTTTTT.

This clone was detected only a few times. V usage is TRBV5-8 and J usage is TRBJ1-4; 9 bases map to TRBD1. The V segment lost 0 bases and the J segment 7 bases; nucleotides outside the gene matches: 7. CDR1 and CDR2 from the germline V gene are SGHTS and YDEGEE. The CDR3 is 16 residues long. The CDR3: CASSLGDRQGGEKLFF. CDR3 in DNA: TGTGCCAGCAGCTTGGGGGATCGACAGGGGGGTGAAAAACTGTTTTTT. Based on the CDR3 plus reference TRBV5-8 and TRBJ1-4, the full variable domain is EAGVTQSPTHLIKTRGQQATLRCSPISGHTSVYWYQQALGLGLQFLLWYDEGEERNRGNFPPRFSGRQFPNYSSELNVNALELEDSALYLCASSLGDRQGGEKLFFGSGTQLSVL.

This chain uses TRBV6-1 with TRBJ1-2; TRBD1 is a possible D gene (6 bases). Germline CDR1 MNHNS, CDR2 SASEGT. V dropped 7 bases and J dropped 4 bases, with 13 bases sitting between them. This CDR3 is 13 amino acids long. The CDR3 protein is CASMWGQTYGYTF. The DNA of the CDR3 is TGTGCCAGCATGTGGGGGCAGACCTATGGCTACACCTTC.

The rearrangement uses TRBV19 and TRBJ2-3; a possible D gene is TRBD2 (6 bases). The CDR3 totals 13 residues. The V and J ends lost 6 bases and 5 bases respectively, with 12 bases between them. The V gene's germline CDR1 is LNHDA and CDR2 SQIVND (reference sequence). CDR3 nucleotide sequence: TGTGCCAGTAGGCGGGGTAGTAAAGATACGCAGTATTTT. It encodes CASRRGSKDTQYF.

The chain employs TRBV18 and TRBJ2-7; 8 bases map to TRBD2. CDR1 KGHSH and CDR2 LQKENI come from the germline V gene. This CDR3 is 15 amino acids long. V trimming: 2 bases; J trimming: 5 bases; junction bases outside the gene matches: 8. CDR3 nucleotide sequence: TGTGCCAGCTCACCATCAACGAGCGGGAGAAACGAGCAGTACTTC. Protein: CASSPSTSGRNEQYF.

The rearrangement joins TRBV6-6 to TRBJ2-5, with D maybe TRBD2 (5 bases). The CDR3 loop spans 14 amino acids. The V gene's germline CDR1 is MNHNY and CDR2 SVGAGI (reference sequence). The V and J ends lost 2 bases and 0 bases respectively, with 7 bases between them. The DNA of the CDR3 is TGTGCCAGCAGTTACACGGGGTACCAAGAGACCCAGTACTTC. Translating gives CASSYTGYQETQYF.

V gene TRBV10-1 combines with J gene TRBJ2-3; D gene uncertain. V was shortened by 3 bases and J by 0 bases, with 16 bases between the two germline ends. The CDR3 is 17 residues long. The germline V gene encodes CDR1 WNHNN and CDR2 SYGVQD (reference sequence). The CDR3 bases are TGCGCCAGCAGTGACTCCACGGCGGCAGACAGCACAGATACGCAGTATTTT. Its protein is CASSDSTAADSTDTQYF.

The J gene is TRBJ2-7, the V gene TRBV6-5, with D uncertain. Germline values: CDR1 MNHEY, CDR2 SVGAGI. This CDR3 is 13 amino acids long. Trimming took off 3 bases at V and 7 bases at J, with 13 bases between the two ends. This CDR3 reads CASSYGWASEQYF. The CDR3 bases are TGTGCCAGCAGTTATGGGTGGGCTTCGGAGCAGTACTTC.

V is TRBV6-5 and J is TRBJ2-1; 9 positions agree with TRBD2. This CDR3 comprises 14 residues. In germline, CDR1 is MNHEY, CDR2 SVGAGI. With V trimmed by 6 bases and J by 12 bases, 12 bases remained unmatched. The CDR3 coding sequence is TGTGCCAGCAGACTGTCGGGACTAGCTAAAGGGCAGTTCTTC. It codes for CASRLSGLAKGQFF.

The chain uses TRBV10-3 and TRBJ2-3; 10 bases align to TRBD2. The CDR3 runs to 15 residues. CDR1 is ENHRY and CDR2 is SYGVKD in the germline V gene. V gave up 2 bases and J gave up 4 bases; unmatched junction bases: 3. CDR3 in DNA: TGTGCCATCAGTGAGCCTAGCGGGAGTTCAGATACGCAGTATTTT. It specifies CAISEPSGSSDTQYF.

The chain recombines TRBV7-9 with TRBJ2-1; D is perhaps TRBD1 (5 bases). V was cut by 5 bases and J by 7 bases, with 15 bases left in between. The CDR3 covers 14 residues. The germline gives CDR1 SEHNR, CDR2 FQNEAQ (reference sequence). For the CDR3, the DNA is TGTGCCAGCAGCCCTTGGACAAGTCGAAATGAGCAGTTCTTC. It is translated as CASSPWTSRNEQFF.

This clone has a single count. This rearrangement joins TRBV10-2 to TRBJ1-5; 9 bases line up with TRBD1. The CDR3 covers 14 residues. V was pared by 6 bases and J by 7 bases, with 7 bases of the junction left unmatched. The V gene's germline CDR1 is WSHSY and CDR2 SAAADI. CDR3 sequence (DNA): TGCGCCAGCAGCACAGACAGGGGGAGACAGCCCCAGCATTTT. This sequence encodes CASSTDRGRQPQHF.

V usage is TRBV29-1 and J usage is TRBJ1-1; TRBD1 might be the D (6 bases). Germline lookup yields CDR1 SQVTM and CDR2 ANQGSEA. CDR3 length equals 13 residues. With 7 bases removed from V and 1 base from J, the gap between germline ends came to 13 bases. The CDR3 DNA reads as TGCAGCGGGAACAGGGCTGGGAACACTGAAGCTTTCTTT. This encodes CSGNRAGNTEAFF.

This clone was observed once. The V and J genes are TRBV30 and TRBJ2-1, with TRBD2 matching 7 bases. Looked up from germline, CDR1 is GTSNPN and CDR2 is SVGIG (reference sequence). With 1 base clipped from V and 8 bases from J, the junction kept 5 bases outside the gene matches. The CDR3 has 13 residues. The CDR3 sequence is CAWSGLAAHEQFF. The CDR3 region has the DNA TGTGCCTGGAGTGGGCTAGCGGCCCATGAGCAGTTCTTC.